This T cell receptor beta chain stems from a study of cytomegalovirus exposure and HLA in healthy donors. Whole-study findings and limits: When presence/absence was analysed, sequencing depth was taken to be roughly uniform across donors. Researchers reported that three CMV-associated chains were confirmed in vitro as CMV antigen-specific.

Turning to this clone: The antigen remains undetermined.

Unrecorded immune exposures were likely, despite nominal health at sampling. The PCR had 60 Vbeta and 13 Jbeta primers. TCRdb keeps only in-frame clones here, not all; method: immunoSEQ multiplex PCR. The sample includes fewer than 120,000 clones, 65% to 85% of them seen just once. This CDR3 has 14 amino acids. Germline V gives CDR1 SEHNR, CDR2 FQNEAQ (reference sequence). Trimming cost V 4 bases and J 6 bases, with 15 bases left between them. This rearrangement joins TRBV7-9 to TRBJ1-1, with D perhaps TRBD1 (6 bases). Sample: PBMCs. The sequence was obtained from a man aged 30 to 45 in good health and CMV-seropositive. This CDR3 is CASSWITGIPEAFF. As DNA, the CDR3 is TGTGCCAGCAGCTGGATTACAGGGATCCCTGAAGCTTTCTTT.